These 18 T cell receptor beta chains were all obtained from the same sample, sequenced in a study of blood T cell repertoires in COVID-19. This table comes from immunoSEQ multiplex PCR, and its TCRdb copy is limited to in-frame clones, with some not included. The sample holds about 42,000 clones; approximately 90% are singletons and the top ten take 9.2%. Material for sequencing was peripheral blood. The receptor set was obtained from a man aged 50-60 years with active COVID-19.

V usage is TRBV10-3 and J usage is TRBJ2-3; TRBD2 aligns across 7 bases. Looked up from germline, CDR1 is ENHRY and CDR2 is SYGVKD. Germline trimming cut 10 bases from V and 5 bases from J; bases unmatched to any gene: 15. The CDR3 length is 15 residues. CDR3 in amino acids: CATLRGGPEVDTQYF. The CDR3 nucleotides read TGTGCCACGCTAAGGGGAGGGCCGGAAGTAGATACGCAGTATTTT.

The chain recombines TRBV5-1 with TRBJ2-5, with D maybe TRBD1 (6 bases). V gave up 4 bases and J gave up 2 bases, with 12 bases separating them. Germline lookup yields CDR1 SGHRS and CDR2 YFSETQ. This CDR3 has 14 amino acids. CDR3: CASSREGQQETQYF. The CDR3, as DNA: TGCGCCAGCAGCCGCGAAGGACAGCAAGAGACCCAGTACTTC.

The V call is TRBV19, the J call TRBJ1-6; 10 bases are a match to TRBD1. CDR3 size: 16 residues. The V gene end was trimmed by 5 bases and the J gene end by 10 bases; junction bases not matched to a gene: 11. The V gene's germline CDR1 is LNHDA and CDR2 SQIVND (reference sequence). Here the CDR3 DNA reads TGTGCCAGTAGTCCAGGGGACAGGGGTGAAGGATCACCCCTCCACTTT. As protein: CASSPGDRGEGSPLHF.

The chain couples TRBV2 to TRBJ2-1; D is unclear. Trimming took off 8 bases at V and 4 bases at J, with 9 bases between the two ends. Germline V gene lookup returns CDR1 SNHLY and CDR2 FYNNEI. This CDR3 has 12 amino acids. The CDR3 loop is CASGSRYNEQFF. The CDR3 coding sequence is TGTGCCAGCGGTTCACGGTACAATGAGCAGTTCTTC.

This chain uses TRBV6-5 with TRBJ2-7, with D possibly TRBD2 on 5 matching bases. Germline lookup yields CDR1 MNHEY and CDR2 SVGAGI. CDR3 size: 12 residues. V shed 4 bases and J shed 4 bases, with 8 bases lying between them. The CDR3 DNA is TGTGCCAGCAGTTCCCGGGGATACGAGCAGTACTTC. Translated, it gives CASSSRGYEQYF.

The rearrangement links TRBV25-1 to TRBJ2-2; 7 nucleotides agree with TRBD1. In germline, CDR1 is MGHDK, CDR2 SYGVNS. This CDR3 has 18 residues. The trim removed 2 bases at V and 0 bases at J, leaving 9 bases unmatched. The CDR3 protein is CASSENRGGGANTGELFF. The CDR3 nucleotides are TGTGCCAGCAGTGAAAACAGGGGTGGCGGCGCGAACACCGGGGAGCTGTTTTTT.

The gene calls are TRBV6-5 and TRBJ1-2; TRBD1 might be the D (6 bases). The CDR3 is 14 residues long. Trimming pared 3 bases from V and 5 bases from J, leaving 13 bases between. CDR1 and CDR2 (germline): MNHEY, SVGAGI. This CDR3 is CASSYDGGHYGYTF. In DNA, the CDR3 is TGTGCCAGCAGTTATGACGGGGGGCATTATGGCTACACCTTC.

The chain employs TRBV18 and TRBJ1-5, with D unclear. CDR1 KGHSH and CDR2 LQKENI come from the germline V gene. The ends were cut back, 3 bases at V and 1 base at J, with 7 bases in the middle. The CDR3 is made up of 14 amino acids. Here the CDR3 reads CASSPSESNQPQHF. For the CDR3, the DNA is TGTGCCAGCTCACCTTCGGAGAGCAATCAGCCCCAGCATTTT.

This clone was seen only once. The chain combines TRBV30 with TRBJ1-1; no clear D gene. Trimming cost V 2 bases and J 0 bases, with 10 bases left between them. CDR3 length equals 14 residues. Germline CDR1 is GTSNPN and CDR2 is SVGIG (reference sequence). CDR3 protein: CAWSSNTVNTEAFF. The DNA of the CDR3 is TGTGCCTGGAGTTCCAATACAGTGAACACTGAAGCTTTCTTT.

This clone was found once. The chain uses TRBV19 and TRBJ1-1, with 7 bases matching TRBD1. The CDR3 is made up of 13 amino acids. Trimming removed 5 bases from V and 4 bases from J; junction bases left unmatched: 4. The germline CDR1 and CDR2 sequences are LNHDA and SQIVND (reference sequence). The CDR3 spells CASSYAGGTEAFF. The CDR3 DNA sequence: TGTGCCAGTAGTTATGCAGGGGGCACTGAAGCTTTCTTT.

This clone was recorded a few times. This chain connects TRBV25-1 to TRBJ1-6, with D maybe TRBD1 (6 bases). The CDR3 loop spans 13 amino acids. Germline CDR1 is MGHDK and CDR2 is SYGVNS. Trimming took 9 bases from V and 5 from J, leaving 11 bases between them. The CDR3 region is CASAQGNNSPLHF. The CDR3 DNA sequence: TGTGCCAGTGCGCAGGGGAATAATTCACCCCTCCACTTT.

J is TRBJ2-1 and V is TRBV6-1, with a weak D call TRBD2 (5 bases). This CDR3 region has 15 residues. Germline V CDR1 and CDR2: MNHNS, SASEGT. V was shortened by 0 bases and J by 4 bases, with 10 bases between the two germline ends. CDR3 nucleotides: TGTGCCAGCAGTGAAGCGTCCGGGAAATACAATGAGCAGTTCTTC. Protein sequence: CASSEASGKYNEQFF.

The CDR3: CASSLNTGGQTQYF. The CDR3 DNA is TGTGCCAGCTCACTAAACACAGGGGGACAGACCCAGTACTTC. The V call is TRBV18, the J call TRBJ2-5, with 8 bases fitting TRBD1. This CDR3 has 14 residues. Trimming at V came to 4 bases and at J to 6 bases, leaving 7 bases not matched to a gene. CDR1 and CDR2 (germline): KGHSH, LQKENI.

V gene TRBV19 combines with J gene TRBJ2-3; TRBD2 matches at 9 bases. Unmatched junction bases numbered 10, after V lost 6 bases and J lost 0 bases. Germline V gives CDR1 LNHDA, CDR2 SQIVND (reference sequence). The CDR3 length is 17 residues. The CDR3 DNA sequence: TGTGCCAGTAGGGCTAGCGGGAATCCCACTAGCACAGATACGCAGTATTTT. As protein: CASRASGNPTSTDTQYF.

This clone was detected only once. The chain joins TRBV7-3 to TRBJ2-1; TRBD2 aligns across 12 bases. Trimming took 5 bases from V and 4 from J; bases not matched to a gene: 3. This CDR3 is built from 15 residues. The V gene's germline CDR1 is SGHTA and CDR2 FQGTGA. CDR3 sequence: CASSPTSGGYNEQFF. As DNA, the CDR3 is TGTGCCAGCAGCCCTACTAGCGGGGGGTACAATGAGCAGTTCTTC.

The chain couples TRBV4-1 to TRBJ1-1; D not resolved. The V end was cut by 5 bases, the J end by 4 bases, with 23 bases between. Germline-derived CDR1 and CDR2 are MGHRA and YSYEKL. The CDR3 has 17 amino acids. The CDR3 loop reads CASSEMQVRGTITEAFF. CDR3 sequence (DNA): TGCGCCAGCAGCGAGATGCAGGTCCGGGGTACTATCACTGAAGCTTTCTTT.

The sample holds a few counts of this clone. The chain joins TRBV3-1 (or the pseudogene TRBV3-2) to TRBJ1-6; 7 positions agree with TRBD1. J lost 10 bases, V lost 1 base, and 4 bases had no gene match. The CDR3 totals 14 residues. Germline V gives CDR1 LGHDT, CDR2 YNNKEL (reference sequence). As DNA, the CDR3 is TGTGCCAGCAGCCAAGCAGGGACAGCCTCACCCCTCCACTTT. Translating gives CASSQAGTASPLHF.

The rearrangement links TRBV12-5 to TRBJ2-1; TRBD2 matches at 8 bases. The CDR3 length is 16 residues. The germline CDR1 and CDR2 sequences are LGHNT and FRNRAP. Unmatched junction bases numbered 11, after V lost 4 bases and J lost 6 bases. The CDR3 DNA reads as TGTGCTAGTGGTTGGACGGGGGGGCATGAGATCAATGAGCAGTTCTTC. It codes for CASGWTGGHEINEQFF.